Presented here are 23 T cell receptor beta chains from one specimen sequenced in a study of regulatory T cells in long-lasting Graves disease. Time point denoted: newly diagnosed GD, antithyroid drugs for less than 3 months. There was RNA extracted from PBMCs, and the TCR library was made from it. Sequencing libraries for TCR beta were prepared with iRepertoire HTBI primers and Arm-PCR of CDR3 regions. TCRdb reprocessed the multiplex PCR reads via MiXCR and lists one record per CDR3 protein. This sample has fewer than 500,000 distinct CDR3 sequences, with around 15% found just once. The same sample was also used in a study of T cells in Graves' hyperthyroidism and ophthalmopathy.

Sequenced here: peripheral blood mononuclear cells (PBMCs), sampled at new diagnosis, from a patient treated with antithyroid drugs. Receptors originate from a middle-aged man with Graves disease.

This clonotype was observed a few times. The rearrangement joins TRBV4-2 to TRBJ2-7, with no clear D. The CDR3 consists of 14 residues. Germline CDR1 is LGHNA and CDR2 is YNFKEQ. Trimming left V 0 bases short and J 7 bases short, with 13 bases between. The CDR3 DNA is TGTGCCAGCAGCCAAGATATCGGTTCGCGGGAGCAGTACTTC. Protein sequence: CASSQDIGSREQYF.

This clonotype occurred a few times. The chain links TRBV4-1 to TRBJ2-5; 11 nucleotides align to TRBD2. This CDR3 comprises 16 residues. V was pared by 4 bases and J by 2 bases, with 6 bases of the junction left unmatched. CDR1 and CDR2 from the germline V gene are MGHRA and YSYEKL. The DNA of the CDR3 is TGCGCCAGCAGCCGACTCCTAGCGGGAGGACAAGAGACCCAGTACTTC. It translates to CASSRLLAGGQETQYF.

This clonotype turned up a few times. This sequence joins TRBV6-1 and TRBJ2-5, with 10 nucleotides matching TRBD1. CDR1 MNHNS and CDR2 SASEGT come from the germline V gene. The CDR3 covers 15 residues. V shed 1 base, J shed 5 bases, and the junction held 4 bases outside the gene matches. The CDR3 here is CASSEGQGAGETQYF. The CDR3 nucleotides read TGTGCCAGCAGTGAAGGACAGGGGGCAGGCGAGACCCAGTACTTC.

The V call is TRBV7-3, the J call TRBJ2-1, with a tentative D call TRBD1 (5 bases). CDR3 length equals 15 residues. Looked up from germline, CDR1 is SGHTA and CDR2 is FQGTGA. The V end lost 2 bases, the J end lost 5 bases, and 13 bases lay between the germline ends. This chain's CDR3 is CASSLDGALDNEQFF. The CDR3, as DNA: TGTGCCAGCAGCTTAGATGGGGCCTTAGACAATGAGCAGTTCTTC.

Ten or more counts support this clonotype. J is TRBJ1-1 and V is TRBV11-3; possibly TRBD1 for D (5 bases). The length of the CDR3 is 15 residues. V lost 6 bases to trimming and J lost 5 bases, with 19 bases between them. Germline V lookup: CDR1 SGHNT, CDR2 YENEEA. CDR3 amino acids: CASRRGGGARTEAFF. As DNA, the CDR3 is TGTGCCAGCAGACGTGGGGGTGGGGCAAGAACTGAAGCTTTCTTT.

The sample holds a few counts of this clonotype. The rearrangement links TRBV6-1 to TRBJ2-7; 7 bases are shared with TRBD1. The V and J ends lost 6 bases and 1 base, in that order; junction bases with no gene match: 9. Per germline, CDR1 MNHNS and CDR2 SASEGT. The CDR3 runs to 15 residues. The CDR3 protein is CASSLPRGRSYEQYF. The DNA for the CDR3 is TGTGCCAGCAGCTTACCCAGGGGGAGATCCTACGAGCAGTACTTC.

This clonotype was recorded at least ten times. The CDR3 nucleotides read TGTGCCAGCAGCCAAGCCCTGCGGGATGACAGCGAGCAGTACTTC. It encodes CASSQALRDDSEQYF. The rearrangement joins TRBV3-1 to TRBJ2-7, with a possible D match to TRBD2 (6 bases). The germline V gene encodes CDR1 LGHDT and CDR2 YNNKEL (reference sequence). Trimming stripped 1 base from V and 6 bases from J, with 16 bases between. This CDR3 is built from 15 residues.

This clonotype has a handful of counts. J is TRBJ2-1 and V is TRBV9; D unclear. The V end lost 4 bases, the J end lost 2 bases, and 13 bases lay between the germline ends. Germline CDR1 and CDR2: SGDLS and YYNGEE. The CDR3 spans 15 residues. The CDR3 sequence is CASSQTRTTYNEQFF. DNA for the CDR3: TGTGCCAGCAGCCAGACACGAACCACCTACAATGAGCAGTTCTTC.

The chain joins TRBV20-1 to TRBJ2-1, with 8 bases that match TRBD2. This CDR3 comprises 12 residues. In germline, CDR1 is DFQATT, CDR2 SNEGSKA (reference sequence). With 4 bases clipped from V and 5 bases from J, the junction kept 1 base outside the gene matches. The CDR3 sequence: CSANSGNNEQFF. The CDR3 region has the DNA TGCAGTGCTAATAGCGGGAACAATGAGCAGTTCTTC.

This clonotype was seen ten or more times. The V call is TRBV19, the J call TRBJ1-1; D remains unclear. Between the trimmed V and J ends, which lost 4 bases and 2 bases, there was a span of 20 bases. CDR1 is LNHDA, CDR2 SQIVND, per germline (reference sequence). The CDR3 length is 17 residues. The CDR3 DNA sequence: TGTGCCAGTAGTACCCTCAGTCGGAATGCCCCTAACACTGAAGCTTTCTTT. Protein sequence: CASSTLSRNAPNTEAFF.

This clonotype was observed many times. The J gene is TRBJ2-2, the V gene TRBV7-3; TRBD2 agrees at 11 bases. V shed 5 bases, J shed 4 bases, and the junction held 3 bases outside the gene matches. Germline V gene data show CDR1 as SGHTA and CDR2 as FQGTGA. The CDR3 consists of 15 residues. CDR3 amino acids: CASSPTSGSTGELFF. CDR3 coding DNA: TGTGCCAGCAGCCCTACTAGCGGGAGCACCGGGGAGCTGTTTTTT.

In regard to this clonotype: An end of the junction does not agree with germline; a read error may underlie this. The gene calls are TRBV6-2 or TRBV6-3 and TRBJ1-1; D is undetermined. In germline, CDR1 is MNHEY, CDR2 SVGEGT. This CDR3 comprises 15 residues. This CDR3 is CASSSSRGANAEAFF. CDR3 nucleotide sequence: TGTGCCAGCAGTTCTTCCCGGGGAGCGAACGCTGAAGCTTTCTTT.

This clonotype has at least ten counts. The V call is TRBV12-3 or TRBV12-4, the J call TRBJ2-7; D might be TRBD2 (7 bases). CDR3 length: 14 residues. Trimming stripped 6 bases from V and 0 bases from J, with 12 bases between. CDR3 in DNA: TGTGCCAGCAGCCCGGGGGGCAGCTCCTACGAGCAGTACTTC. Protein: CASSPGGSSYEQYF.

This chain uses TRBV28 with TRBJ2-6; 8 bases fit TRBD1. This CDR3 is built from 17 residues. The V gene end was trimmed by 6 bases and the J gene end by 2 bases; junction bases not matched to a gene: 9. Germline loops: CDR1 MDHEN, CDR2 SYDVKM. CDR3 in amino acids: CASSWGQAPPGANVLTF. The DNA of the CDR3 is TGTGCCAGCAGCTGGGGACAGGCGCCCCCTGGGGCCAACGTCCTGACTTTC.

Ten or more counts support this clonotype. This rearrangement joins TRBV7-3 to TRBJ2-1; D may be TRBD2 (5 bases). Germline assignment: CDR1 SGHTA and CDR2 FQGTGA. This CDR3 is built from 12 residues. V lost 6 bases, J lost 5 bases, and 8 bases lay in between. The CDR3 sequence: CASRRTDNEQFF. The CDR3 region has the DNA TGTGCCAGCAGGAGGACTGACAATGAGCAGTTCTTC.

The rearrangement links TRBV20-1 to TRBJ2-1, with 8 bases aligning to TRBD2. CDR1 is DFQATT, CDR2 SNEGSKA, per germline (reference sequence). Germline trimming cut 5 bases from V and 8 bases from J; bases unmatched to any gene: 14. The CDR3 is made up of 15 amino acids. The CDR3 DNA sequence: TGCAGTGCTTCAGAGATTTACGGGAGGGGCGATGAGCAGTTCTTC. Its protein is CSASEIYGRGDEQFF.

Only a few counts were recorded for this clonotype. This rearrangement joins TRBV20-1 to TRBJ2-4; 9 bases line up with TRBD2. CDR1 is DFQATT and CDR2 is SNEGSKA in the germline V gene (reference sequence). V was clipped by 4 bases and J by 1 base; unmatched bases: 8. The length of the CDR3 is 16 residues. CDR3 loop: CSAIRGRALAKNIQYF. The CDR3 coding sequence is TGCAGTGCTATACGCGGGAGGGCCCTCGCCAAAAACATTCAGTACTTC.

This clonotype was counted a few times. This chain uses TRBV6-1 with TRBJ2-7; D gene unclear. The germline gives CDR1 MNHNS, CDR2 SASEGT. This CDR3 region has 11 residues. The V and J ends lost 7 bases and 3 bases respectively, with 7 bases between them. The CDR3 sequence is CASIGDYEQYF. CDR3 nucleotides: TGTGCCAGCATTGGCGACTACGAGCAGTACTTC.

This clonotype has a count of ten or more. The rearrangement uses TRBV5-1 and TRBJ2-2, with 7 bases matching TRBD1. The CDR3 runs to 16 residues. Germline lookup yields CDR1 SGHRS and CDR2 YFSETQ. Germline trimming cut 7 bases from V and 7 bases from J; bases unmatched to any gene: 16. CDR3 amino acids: CASYVRQGEFVGELFF. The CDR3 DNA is TGCGCCAGCTATGTACGACAGGGTGAATTCGTCGGGGAGCTGTTTTTT.

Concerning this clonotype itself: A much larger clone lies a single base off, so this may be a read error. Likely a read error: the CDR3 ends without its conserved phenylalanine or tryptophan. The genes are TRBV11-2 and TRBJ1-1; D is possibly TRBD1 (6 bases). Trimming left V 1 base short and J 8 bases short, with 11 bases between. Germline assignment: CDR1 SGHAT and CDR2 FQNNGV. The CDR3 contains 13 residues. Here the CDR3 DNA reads TGTGCCAGCAGCTTAGGGGGGCAATTCGAAGCTTTCTCT. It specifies CASSLGGQFEAFS.

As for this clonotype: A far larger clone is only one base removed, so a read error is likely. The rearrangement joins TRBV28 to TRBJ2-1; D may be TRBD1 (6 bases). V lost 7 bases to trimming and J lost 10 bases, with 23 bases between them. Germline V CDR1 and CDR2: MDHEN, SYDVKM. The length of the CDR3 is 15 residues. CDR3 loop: CASTPQGTLVYEQFF. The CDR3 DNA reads TGTGCCAGCACCCCACAGGGAACATTAGTTTACGAGCAGTTCTTC. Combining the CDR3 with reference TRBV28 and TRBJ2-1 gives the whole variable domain DVKVTQSSRYLVKRTGEKVFLECVQDMDHENMFWYRQDPGLGLRLIYFSYDVKMKEKGDIPEGYSVSREKKERFSLILESASTNQTSMYLCASTPQGTLVYEQFFGPGTRLTVL.

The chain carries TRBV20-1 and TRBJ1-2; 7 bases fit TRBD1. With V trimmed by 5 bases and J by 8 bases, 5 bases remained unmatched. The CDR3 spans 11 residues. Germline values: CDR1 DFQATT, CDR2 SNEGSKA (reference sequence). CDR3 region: CSAYTGDGYTF. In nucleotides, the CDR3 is TGCAGTGCTTACACAGGGGACGGCTACACCTTC.

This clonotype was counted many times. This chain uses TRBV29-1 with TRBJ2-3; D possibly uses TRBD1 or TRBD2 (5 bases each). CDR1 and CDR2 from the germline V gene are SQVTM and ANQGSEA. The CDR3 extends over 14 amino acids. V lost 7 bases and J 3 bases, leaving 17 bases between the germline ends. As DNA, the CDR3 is TGCAGCGGAAGGTTGGGGGTTGAGACAGATACGCAGTATTTT. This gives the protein CSGRLGVETDTQYF.